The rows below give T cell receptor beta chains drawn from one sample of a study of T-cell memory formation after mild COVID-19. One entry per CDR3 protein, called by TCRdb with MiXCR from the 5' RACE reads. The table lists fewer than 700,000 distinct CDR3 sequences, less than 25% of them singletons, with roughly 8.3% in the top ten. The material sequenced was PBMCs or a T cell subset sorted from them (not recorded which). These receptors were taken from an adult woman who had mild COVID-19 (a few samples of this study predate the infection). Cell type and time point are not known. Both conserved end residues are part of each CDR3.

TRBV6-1,CATNYNRGGYEQYF
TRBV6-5,CASSYSPIQGVSSYNEQFF
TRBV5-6,CASSPWFGLNRGSQPQHF
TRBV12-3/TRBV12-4,CASRHNYEQYF
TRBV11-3,CASSRVESSYNEQFF
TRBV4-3,CASSQEGGYNEQFF
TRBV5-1,CASSPGTGDTEAFF
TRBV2,CASRRLSSYNEQFF
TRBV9,CASSVYSEPKNTGELFF
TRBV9,CASSLAGGKGETQYF
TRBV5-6,CASSLRLAGINSSYNEQFF
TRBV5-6,CASSLVSGGAYNEQFF
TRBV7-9,CASSWSRDGGELFF
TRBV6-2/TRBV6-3,CASSPSGGKLFF
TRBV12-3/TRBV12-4,CASSPLGGKLGLPVETQYF
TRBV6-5,CASSLGQHYGYTF